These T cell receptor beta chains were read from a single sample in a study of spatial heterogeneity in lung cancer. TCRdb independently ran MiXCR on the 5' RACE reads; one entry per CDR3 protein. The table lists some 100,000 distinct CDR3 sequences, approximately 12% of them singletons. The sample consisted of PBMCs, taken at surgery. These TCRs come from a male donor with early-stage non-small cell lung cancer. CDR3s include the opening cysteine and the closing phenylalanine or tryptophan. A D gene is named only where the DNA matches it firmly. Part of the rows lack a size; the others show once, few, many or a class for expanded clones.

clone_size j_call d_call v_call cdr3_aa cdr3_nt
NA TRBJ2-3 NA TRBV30 CAWGVGGTDTQYF TGTGCCTGGGGAGTGGGCGGCACAGATACGCAGTATTTT
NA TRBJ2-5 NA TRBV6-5 CASRGPGHQETQYF TGTGCCAGCAGGGGTCCGGGGCACCAAGAGACCCAGTACTTC
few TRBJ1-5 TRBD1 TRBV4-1 CASSQATGANNQPQHF TGCGCCAGCAGCCAGGCTACAGGGGCCAACAATCAGCCCCAGCATTTT
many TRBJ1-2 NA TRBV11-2 CASSLYPYGYTF TGTGCCAGCAGCCTCTATCCCTATGGCTACACCTTC
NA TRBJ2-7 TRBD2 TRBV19 CATNTTGGSGVKGYEQYF TGTGCCACTAATACGACAGGAGGTAGCGGGGTCAAGGGCTACGAGCAGTACTTC
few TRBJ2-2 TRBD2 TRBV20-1 CSASPWTSQTGELFF TGCAGTGCTAGTCCCTGGACTAGTCAGACCGGGGAGCTGTTTTTT
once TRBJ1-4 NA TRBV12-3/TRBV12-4 CTSSQGGENEKLFF TGTACCAGCAGCCAGGGAGGGGAGAATGAAAAACTGTTTTTT
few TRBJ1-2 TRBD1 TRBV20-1 CSAVRDRVFSTF TGCAGTGCTGTCCGGGACAGGGTCTTTTCGACCTTC
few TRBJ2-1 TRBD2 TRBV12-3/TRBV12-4 CASIGLAGLGEQFF TGTGCCAGCATCGGTCTAGCGGGACTGGGTGAGCAGTTCTTC
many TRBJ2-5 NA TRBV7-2 CASSRTGYRETQYF TGTGCCAGCAGCCGAACCGGGTATAGGGAGACCCAGTACTTC
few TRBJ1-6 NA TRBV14 CASSQGGGSYNSPLHF TGTGCCAGCAGCCAAGGAGGGGGCTCCTATAATTCACCCCTCCACTTT
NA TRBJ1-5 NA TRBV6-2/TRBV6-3 CASSQGYTGTAYSNQPQHF TGTGCCAGCAGTCAGGGATACACCGGGACGGCATATAGCAATCAGCCCCAGCATTTT
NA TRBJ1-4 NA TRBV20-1 CSASRGRYEKLFF TGCAGTGCTAGTCGGGGGAGGTATGAAAAACTGTTTTTT
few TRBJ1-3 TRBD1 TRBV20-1 CSARDHQGARNTIYF TGCAGTGCTAGAGATCACCAGGGGGCAAGAAACACCATATATTTT
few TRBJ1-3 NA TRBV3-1 CASSYSRTWPYNTIYF TGTGCCAGCAGCTATTCAAGGACGTGGCCGTACAACACCATATATTTT
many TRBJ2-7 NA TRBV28 CASSYGTYEQYF TGTGCCAGCAGTTACGGGACCTACGAGCAGTACTTC
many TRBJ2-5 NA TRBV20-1 CSARADQETQYF TGCAGTGCTAGGGCAGACCAAGAGACCCAGTACTTC